The text below deals with one T cell receptor (beta chain). These data are taken from a study of blood T cell repertoires in COVID-19. This table comes from immunoSEQ multiplex PCR, and its TCRdb copy is limited to in-frame clones, with some not included. The repertoire has 200,000 or so clones, more than 80% of them found once; the top ten carry approximately 7.6%. The length of the CDR3 is 13 residues. The germline V gene has CDR1 GTSNPN and CDR2 SVGIG (reference sequence). V shed 3 bases and J shed 4 bases, with 12 bases lying between them. Sequencing was done on a sample of PBMCs or T cells enriched from blood (not recorded which). The TCR sequence derives from a woman aged 18-29 years who had recovered from COVID-19. V is TRBV30 and J is TRBJ1-2; D is uncertain. CDR3 DNA sequence: TGTGCCTGGAGGGAGGGAGTTGGCTATGGCTACACCTTC. The encoded protein is CAWREGVGYGYTF. Based on the CDR3 plus reference TRBV30 and TRBJ1-2, the full variable domain is SQTIHQWPATLVQPVGSPLSLECTVEGTSNPNLYWYRQAAGRGLQLLFYSVGIGQISSEVPQNLSASRPQDRQFILSSKKLLLSDSGFYLCAWREGVGYGYTFGSGTRLTVV.